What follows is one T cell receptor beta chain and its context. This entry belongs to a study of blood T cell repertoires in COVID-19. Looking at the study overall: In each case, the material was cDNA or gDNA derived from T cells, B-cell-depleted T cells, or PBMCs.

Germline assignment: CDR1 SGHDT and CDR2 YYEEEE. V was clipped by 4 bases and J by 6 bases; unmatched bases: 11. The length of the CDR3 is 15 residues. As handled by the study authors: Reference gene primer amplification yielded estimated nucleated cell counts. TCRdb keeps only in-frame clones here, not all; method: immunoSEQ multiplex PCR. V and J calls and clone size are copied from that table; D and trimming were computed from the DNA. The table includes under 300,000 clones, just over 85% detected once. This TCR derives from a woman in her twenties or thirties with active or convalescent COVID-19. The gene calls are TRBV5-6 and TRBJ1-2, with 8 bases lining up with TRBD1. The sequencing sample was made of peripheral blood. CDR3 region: CASSRERQGWHGYTF. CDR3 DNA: TGTGCCAGCAGCCGGGAGCGACAGGGGTGGCATGGCTACACCTTC.